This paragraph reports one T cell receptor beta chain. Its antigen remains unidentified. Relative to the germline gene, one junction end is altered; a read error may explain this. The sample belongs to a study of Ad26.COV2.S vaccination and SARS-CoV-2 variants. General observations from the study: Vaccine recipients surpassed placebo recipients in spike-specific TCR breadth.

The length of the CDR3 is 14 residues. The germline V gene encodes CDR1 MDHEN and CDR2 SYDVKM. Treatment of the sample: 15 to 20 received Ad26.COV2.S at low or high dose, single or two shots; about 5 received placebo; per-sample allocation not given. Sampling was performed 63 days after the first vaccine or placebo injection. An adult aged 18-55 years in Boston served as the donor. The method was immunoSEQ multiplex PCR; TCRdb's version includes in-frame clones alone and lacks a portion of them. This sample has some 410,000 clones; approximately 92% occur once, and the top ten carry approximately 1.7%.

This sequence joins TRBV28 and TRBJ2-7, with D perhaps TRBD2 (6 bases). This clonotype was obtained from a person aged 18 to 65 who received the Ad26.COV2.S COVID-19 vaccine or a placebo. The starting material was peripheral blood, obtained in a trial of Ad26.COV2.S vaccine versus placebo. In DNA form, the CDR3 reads TGTGCCAGCGGATCTCCTGGAGGGGCGCGTCTAGATCTGTTC. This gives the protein CASGSPGGARLDLF.